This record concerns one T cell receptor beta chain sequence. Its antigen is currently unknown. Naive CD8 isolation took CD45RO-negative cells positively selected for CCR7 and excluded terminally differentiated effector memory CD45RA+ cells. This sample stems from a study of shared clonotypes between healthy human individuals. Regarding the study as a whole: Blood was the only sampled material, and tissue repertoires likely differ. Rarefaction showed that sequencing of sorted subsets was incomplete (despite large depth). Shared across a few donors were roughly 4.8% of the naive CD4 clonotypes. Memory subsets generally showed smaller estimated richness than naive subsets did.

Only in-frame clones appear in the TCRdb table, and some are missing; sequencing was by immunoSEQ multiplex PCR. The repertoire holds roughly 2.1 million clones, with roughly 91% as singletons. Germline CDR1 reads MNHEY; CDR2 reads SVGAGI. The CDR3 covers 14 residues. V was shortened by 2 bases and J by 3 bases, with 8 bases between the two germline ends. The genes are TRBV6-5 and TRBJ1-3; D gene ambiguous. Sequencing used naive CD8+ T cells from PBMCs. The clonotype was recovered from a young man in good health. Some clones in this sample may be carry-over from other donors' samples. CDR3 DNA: TGTGCCAGCAGTTACCCCCACCTTGGAAACACCATATATTTT. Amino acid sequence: CASSYPHLGNTIYF.